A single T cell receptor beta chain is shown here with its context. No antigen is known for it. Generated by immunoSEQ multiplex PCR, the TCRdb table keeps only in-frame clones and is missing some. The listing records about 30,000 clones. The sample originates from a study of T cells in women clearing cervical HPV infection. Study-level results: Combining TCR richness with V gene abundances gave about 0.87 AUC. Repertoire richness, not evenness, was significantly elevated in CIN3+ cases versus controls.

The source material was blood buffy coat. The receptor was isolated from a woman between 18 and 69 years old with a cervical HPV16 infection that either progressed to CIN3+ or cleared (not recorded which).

The CDR3 sequence: CSAREGQGISGYTF. CDR3 DNA (partial): TGCAGTGCTAGAGAAGGCCAGGGGATAAGTGGC. The chain uses TRBV20-1 and TRBJ1-2, with D perhaps matching TRBD1 (6 bases). Coverage ceases 3 residues before the CDR3 finishes, and the germline J gene fills in the end. Trimming left V 0 bases short and J 7 bases short, with 15 bases between. This CDR3 has 14 residues. Germline V gives CDR1 DFQATT, CDR2 SNEGSKA (reference sequence).